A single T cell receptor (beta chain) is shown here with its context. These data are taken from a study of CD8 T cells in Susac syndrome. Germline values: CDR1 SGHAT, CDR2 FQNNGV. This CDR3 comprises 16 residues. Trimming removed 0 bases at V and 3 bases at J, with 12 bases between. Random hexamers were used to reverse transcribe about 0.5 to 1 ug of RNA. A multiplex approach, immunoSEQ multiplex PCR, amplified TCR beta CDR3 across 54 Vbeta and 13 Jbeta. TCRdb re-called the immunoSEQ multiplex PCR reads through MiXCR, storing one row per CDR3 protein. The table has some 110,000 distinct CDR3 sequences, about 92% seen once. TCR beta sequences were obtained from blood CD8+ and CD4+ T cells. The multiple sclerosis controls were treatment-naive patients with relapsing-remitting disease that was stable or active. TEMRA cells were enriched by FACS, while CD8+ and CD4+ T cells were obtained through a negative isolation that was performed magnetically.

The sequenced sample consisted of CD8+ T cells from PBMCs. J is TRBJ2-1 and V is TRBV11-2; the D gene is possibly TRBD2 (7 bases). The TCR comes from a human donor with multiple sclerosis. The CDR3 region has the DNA TGTGCCAGCAGCTTAGAAAGGGGGGGCTTCTACAATGAGCAGTTCTTC. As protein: CASSLERGGFYNEQFF.